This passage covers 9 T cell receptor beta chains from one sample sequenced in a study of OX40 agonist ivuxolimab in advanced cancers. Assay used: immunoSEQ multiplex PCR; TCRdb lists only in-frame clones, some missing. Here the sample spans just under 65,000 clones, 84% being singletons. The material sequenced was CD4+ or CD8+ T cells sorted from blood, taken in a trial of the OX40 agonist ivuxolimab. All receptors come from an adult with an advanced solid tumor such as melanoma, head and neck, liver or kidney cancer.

CDR3 loop: CASSSTENQPQHF. CDR3 nucleotides: TGTGCCAGCAGTTCGACAGAGAATCAGCCCCAGCATTTT. The gene calls are TRBV6-5 and TRBJ1-5; tentative D call: TRBD1 (5 bases). Germline V gene sequence: CDR1 MNHEY, CDR2 SVGAGI. The CDR3 is 13 amino acids. The V end lost 4 bases, the J end lost 4 bases, and 8 bases lay between the germline ends.

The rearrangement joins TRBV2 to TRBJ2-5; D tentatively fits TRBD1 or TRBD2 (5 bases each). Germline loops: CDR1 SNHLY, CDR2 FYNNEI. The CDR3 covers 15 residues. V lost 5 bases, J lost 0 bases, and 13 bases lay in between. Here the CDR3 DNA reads TGTGCCAGCAGTAGGACGGGACGACACCAAGAGACCCAGTACTTC. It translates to CASSRTGRHQETQYF.

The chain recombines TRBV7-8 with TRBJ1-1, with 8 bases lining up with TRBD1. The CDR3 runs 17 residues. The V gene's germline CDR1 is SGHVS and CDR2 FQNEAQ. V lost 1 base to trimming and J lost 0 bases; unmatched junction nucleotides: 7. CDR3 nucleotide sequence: TGTGCCAGCAGCTTAGAGAGCAGGGGGCGGGTGAACACTGAAGCTTTCTTT. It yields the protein CASSLESRGRVNTEAFF.

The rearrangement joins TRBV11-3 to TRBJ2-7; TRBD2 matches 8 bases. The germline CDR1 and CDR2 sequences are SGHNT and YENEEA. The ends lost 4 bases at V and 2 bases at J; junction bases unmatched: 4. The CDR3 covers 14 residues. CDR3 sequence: CASSWRGDPYEQYF. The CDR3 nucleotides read TGTGCCAGCAGCTGGCGGGGGGATCCCTACGAGCAGTACTTC. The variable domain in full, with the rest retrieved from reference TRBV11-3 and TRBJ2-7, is EAGVVQSPRYKIIEKKQPVAFWCNPISGHNTLYWYLQNLGQGPELLIRYENEEAVDDSQLPKDRFSAERLKGVDSTLKIQPAELGDSAVYLCASSWRGDPYEQYFGPGTRLTVT.

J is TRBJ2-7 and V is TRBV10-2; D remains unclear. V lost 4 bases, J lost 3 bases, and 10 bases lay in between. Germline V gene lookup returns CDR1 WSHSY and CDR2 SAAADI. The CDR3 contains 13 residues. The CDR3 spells CASSVTGYYEQYF. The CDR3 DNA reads TGCGCCAGCAGTGTGACGGGTTACTACGAGCAGTACTTC.

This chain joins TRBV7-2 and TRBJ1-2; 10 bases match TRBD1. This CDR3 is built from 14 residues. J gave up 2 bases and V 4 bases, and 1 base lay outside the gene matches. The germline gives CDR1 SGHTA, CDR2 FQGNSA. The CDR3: CASSWDRGNYGYTF. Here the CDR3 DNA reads TGTGCCAGCAGCTGGGACAGGGGAAACTATGGCTACACCTTC.

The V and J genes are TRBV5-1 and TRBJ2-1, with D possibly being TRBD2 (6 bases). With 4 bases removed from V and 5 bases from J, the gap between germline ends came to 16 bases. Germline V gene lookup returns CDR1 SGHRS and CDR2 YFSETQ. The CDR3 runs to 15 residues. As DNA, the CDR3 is TGCGCCAGCAGCCTGGAGGGACGCCTTGACAATGAGCAGTTCTTC. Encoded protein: CASSLEGRLDNEQFF.

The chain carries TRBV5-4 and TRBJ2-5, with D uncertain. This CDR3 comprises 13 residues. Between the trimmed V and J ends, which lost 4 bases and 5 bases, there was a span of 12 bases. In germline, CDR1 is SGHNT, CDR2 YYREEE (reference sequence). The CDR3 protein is CASSPSRTETQYF. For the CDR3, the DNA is TGTGCCAGCAGCCCGAGTCGGACCGAGACCCAGTACTTC.

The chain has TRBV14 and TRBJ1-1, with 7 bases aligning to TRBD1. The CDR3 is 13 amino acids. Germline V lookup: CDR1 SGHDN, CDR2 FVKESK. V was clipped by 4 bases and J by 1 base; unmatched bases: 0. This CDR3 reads CASSRQGNTEAFF. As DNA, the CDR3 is TGTGCCAGCAGCCGACAGGGGAACACTGAAGCTTTCTTT.